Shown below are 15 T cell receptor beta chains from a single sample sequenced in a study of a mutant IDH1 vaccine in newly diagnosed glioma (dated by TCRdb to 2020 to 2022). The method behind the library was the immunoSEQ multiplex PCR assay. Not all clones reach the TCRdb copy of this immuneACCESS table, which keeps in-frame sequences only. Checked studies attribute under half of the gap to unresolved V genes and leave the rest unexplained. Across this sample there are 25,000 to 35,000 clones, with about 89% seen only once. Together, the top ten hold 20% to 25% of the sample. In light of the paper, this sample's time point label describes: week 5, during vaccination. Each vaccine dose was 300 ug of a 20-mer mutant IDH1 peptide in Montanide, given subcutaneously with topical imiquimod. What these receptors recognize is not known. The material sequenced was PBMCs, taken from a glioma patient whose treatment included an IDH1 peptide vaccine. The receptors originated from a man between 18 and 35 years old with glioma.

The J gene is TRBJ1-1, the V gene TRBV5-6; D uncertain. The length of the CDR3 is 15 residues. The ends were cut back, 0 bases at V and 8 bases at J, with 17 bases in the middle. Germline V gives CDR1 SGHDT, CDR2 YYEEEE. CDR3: CASSLAAGNGLEAFF. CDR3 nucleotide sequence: TGTGCCAGCAGCTTGGCCGCTGGGAACGGTTTGGAAGCTTTCTTT.

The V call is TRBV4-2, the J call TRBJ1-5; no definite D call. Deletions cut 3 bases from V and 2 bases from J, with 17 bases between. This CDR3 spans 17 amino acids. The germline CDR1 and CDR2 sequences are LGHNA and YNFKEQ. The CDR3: CASSQGSAPVGNQPQHF. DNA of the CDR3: TGTGCCAGCAGCCAGGGTTCGGCTCCCGTGGGCAATCAGCCCCAGCATTTT.

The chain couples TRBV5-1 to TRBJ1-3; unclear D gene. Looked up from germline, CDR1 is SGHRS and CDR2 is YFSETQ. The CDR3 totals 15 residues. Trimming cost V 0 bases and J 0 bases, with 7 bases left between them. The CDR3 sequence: CASSLDGNSGNTIYF. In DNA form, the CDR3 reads TGCGCCAGCAGCTTGGACGGGAACTCTGGAAACACCATATATTTT. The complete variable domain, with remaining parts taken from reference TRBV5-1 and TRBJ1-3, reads KAGVTQTPRYLIKTRGQQVTLSCSPISGHRSVSWYQQTPGQGLQFLFEYFSETQRNKGNFPGRFSGRQFSNSRSEMNVSTLELGDSALYLCASSLDGNSGNTIYFGEGSWLTVV.

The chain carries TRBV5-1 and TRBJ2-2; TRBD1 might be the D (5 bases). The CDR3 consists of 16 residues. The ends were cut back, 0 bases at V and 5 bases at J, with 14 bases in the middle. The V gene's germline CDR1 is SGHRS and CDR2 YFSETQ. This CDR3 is CASSLAAARGTGELFF. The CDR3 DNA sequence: TGCGCCAGCAGCTTGGCTGCGGCTAGGGGAACCGGGGAGCTGTTTTTT. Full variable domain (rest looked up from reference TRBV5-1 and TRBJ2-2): KAGVTQTPRYLIKTRGQQVTLSCSPISGHRSVSWYQQTPGQGLQFLFEYFSETQRNKGNFPGRFSGRQFSNSRSEMNVSTLELGDSALYLCASSLAAARGTGELFFGEGSRLTVL.

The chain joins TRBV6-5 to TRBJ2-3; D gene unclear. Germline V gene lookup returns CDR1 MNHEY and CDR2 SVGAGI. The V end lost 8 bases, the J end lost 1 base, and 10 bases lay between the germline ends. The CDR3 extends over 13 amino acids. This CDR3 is CASGIDGTDTQYF. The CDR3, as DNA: TGTGCCAGCGGGATAGACGGCACAGATACGCAGTATTTT.

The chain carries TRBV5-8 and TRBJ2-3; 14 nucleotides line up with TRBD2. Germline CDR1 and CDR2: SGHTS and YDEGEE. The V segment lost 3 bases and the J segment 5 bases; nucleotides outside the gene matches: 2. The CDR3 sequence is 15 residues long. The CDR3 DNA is TGTGCCAGCAGCTCAGGGACTAGCGGGAGAGATACGCAGTATTTT. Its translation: CASSSGTSGRDTQYF.

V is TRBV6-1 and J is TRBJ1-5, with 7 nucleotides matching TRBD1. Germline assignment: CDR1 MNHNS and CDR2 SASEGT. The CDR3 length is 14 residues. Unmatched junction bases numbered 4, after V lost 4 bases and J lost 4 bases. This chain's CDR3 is CASSGRQGNQPQHF. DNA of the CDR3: TGTGCCAGCAGTGGCAGACAGGGTAATCAGCCCCAGCATTTT.

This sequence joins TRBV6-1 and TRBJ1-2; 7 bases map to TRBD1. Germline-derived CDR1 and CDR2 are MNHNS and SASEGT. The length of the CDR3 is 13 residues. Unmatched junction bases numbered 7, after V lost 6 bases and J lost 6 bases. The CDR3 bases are TGTGCCAGCAGACTAAGACAGGGTGATGGCTACACCTTC. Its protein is CASRLRQGDGYTF.

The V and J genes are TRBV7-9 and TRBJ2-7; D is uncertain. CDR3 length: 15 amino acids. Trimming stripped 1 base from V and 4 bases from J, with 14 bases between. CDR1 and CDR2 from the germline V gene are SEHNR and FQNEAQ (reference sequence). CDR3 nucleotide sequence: TGTGCCAGCAGCTTAGTTACAGAGGCGTTGTACGAGCAGTACTTC. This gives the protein CASSLVTEALYEQYF.

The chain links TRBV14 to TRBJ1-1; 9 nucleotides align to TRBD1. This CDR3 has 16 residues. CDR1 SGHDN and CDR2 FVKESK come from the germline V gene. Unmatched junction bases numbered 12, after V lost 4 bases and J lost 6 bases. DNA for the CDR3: TGTGCCAGCAGCCGGGTACAGGGGGCAGTCAAACCTGAAGCTTTCTTT. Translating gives CASSRVQGAVKPEAFF. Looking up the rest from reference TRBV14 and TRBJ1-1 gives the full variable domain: EAGVTQFPSHSVIEKGQTVTLRCDPISGHDNLYWYRRVMGKEIKFLLHFVKESKQDESGMPNNRFLAERTGGTYSTLKVQPAELEDSGVYFCASSRVQGAVKPEAFFGQGTRLTVV.

In DNA form, the CDR3 reads TGTGCCTGGAGTGTGAACGTTCGGGCTTACGAGCAGTACTTC. The encoded protein is CAWSVNVRAYEQYF. The chain couples TRBV30 to TRBJ2-7, with D uncertain. The CDR3 extends over 14 amino acids. Germline CDR1 reads GTSNPN; CDR2 reads SVGIG (reference sequence). V was shortened by 0 bases and J by 4 bases, with 13 bases between the two germline ends.

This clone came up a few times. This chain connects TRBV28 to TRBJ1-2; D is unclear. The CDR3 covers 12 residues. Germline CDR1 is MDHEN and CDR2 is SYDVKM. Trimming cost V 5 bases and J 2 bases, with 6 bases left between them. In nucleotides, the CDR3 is TGTGCCAGCAGTCGGTCCAACTATGGCTACACCTTC. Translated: CASSRSNYGYTF.

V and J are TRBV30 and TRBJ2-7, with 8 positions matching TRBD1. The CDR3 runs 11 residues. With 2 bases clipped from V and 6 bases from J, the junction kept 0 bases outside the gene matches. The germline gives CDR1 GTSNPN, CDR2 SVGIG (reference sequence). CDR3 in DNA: TGTGCCTGGAGTACAGGGGGCGAGCAGTACTTC. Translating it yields CAWSTGGEQYF. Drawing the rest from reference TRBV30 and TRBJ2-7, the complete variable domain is SQTIHQWPATLVQPVGSPLSLECTVEGTSNPNLYWYRQAAGRGLQLLFYSVGIGQISSEVPQNLSASRPQDRQFILSSKKLLLSDSGFYLCAWSTGGEQYFGPGTRLTVT.

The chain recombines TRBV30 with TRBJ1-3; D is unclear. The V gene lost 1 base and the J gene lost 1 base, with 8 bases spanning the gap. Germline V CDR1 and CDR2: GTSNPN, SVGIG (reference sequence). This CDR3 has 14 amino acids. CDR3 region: CAWSGSESGNTIYF. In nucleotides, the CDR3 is TGTGCCTGGAGTGGCTCGGAGTCTGGAAACACCATATATTTT.

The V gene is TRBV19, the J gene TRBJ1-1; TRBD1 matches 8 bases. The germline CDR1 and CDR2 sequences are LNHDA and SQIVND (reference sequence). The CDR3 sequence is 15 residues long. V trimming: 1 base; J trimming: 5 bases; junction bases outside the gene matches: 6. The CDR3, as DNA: TGTGCCAGTAGTATAGCGGGCAGGGGGCAGACTGAAGCTTTCTTT. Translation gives CASSIAGRGQTEAFF.